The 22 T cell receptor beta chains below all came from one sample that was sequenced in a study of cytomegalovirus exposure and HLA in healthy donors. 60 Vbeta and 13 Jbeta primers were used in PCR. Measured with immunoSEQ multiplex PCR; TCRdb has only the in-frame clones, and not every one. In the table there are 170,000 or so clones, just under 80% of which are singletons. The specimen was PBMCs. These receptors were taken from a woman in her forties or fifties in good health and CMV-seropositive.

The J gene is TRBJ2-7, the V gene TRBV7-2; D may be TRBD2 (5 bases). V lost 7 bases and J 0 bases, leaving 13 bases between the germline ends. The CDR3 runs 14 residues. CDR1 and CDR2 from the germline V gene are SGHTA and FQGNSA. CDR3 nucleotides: TGTGCCAGCAAGAGGGCCGGCAGCTCCTACGAGCAGTACTTC. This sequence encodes CASKRAGSSYEQYF.

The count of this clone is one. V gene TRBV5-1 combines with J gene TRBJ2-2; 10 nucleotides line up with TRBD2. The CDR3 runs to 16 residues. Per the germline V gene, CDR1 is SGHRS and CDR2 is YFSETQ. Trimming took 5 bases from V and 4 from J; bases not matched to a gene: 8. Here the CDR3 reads CASRNIAGGPTGELFF. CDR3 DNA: TGCGCCAGCAGAAATATAGCGGGGGGACCCACCGGGGAGCTGTTTTTT.

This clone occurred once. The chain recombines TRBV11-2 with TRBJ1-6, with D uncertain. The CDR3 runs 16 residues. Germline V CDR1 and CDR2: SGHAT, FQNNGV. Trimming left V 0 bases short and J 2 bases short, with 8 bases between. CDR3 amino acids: CASSLEGRPYNSPLHF. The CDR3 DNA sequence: TGTGCCAGCAGCTTAGAGGGCAGGCCCTATAATTCACCCCTCCACTTT.

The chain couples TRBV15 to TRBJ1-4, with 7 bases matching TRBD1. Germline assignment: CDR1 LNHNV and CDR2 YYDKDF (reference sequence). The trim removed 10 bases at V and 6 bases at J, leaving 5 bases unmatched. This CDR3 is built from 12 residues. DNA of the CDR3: TGTGCCATACGACAGGGAGATGAAAAACTGTTTTTT. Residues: CAIRQGDEKLFF.

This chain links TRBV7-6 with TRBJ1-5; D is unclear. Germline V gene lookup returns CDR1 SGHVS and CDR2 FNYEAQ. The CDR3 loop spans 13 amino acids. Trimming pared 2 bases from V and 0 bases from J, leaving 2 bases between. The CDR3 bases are TGTGCCAGCAGCTTACATAGCAATCAGCCCCAGCATTTT. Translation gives CASSLHSNQPQHF.

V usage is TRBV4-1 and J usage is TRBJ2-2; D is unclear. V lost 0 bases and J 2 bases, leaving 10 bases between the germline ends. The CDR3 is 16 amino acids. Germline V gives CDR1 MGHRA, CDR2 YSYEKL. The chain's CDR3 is CASSQEASVNTGELFF. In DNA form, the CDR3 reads TGCGCCAGCAGCCAAGAAGCCAGCGTCAACACCGGGGAGCTGTTTTTT.

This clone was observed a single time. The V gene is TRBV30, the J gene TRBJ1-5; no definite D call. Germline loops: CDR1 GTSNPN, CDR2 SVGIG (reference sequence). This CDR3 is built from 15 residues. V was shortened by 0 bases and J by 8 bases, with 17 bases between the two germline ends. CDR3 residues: CAWSVRRRVREPQHF. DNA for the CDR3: TGTGCCTGGAGTGTACGGAGGAGGGTAAGGGAGCCCCAGCATTTT.

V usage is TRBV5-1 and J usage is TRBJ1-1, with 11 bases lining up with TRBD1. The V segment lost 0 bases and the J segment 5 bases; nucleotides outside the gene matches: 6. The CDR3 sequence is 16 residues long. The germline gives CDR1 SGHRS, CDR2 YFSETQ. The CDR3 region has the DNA TGCGCCAGCAGCTTGGATGGGACAGGGGGTAGGACTGAAGCTTTCTTT. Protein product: CASSLDGTGGRTEAFF. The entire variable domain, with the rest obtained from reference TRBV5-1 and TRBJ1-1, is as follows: KAGVTQTPRYLIKTRGQQVTLSCSPISGHRSVSWYQQTPGQGLQFLFEYFSETQRNKGNFPGRFSGRQFSNSRSEMNVSTLELGDSALYLCASSLDGTGGRTEAFFGQGTRLTVV.

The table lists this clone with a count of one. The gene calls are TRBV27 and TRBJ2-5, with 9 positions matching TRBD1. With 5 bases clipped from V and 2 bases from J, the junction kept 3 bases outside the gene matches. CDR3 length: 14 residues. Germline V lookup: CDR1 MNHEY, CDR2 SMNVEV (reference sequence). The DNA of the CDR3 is TGTGCCAGCAGTCTCGACAGGGGGCAAGAGACCCAGTACTTC. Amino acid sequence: CASSLDRGQETQYF.

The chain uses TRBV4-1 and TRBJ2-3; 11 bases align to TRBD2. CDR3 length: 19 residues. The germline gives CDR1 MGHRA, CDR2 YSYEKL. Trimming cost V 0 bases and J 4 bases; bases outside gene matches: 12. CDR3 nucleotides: TGCGCCAGCAGCCAAGATATGGCCCGATCTAGCGGGGGGTCAGATACGCAGTATTTT. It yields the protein CASSQDMARSSGGSDTQYF.

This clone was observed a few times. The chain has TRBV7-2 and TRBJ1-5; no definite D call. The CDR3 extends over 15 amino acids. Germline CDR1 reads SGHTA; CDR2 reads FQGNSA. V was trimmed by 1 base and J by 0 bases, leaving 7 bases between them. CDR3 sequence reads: CASSLESDSNQPQHF. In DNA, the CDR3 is TGTGCCAGCAGCTTAGAGAGTGATAGCAATCAGCCCCAGCATTTT.

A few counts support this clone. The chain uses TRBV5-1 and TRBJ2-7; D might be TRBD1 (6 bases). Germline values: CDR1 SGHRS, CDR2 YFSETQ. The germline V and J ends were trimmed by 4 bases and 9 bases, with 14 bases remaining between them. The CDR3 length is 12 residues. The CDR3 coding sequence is TGCGCCAGCAGCGAAACAGGGAGCACGCAGTACTTC. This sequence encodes CASSETGSTQYF.

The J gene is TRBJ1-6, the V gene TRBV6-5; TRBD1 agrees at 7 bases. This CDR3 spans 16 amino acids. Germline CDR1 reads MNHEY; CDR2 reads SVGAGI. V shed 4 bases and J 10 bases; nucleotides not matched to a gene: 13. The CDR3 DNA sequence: TGTGCCAGCAGTTTCACCCTTCTGGGGACAGCATCACCCCTCCACTTT. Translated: CASSFTLLGTASPLHF.

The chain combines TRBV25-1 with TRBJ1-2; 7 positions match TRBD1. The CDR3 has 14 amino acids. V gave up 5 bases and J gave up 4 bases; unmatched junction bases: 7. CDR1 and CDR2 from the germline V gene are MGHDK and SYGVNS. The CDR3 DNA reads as TGTGCCAGCAGTCCCGACAGGGTTAGCTATGGCTACACCTTC. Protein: CASSPDRVSYGYTF.

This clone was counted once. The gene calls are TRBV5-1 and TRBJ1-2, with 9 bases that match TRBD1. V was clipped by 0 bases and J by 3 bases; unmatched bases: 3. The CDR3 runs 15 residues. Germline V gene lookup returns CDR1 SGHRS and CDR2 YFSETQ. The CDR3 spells CASSLDRQGDYGYTF. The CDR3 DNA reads TGCGCCAGCAGCTTGGACCGACAGGGGGACTATGGCTACACCTTC.

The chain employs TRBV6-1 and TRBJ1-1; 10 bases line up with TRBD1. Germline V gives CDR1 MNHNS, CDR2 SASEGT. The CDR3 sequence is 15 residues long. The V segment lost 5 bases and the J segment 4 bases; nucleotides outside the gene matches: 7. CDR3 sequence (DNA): TGTGCCAGCAGTCCGTGGGACAGGGGCATCACTGAAGCTTTCTTT. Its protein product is CASSPWDRGITEAFF.

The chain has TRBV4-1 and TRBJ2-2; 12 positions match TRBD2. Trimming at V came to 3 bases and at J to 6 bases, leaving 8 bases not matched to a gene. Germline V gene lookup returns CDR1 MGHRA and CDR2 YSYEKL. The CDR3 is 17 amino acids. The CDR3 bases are TGCGCCAGCAGCCATGACCGACTAGCGGGGGTCTCCGGGGAGCTGTTTTTT. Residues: CASSHDRLAGVSGELFF.

The CDR3 spells CASHRGPVGELFF. The DNA for the CDR3 is TGTGCCAGCCACAGGGGGCCGGTCGGGGAGCTGTTTTTT. The chain has TRBV6-1 and TRBJ2-2, with 9 bases identical to TRBD1. CDR3 size: 13 residues. Per germline, CDR1 MNHNS and CDR2 SASEGT. After removal of 8 bases from V and 7 bases from J, the junction contained 5 bases not matched to a gene.

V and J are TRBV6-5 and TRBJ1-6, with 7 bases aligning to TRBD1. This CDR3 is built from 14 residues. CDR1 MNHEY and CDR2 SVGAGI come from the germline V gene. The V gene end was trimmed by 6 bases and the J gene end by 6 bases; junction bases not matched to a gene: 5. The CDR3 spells CASSRGQANSPLHF. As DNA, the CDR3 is TGTGCCAGCAGCCGCGGACAGGCTAATTCACCCCTCCACTTT.

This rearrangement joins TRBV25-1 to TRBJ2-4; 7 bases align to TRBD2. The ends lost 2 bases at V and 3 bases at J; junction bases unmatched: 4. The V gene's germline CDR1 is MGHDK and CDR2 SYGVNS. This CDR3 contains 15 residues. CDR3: CASSELAGDKNIQYF. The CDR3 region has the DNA TGTGCCAGCAGTGAACTCGCGGGGGACAAAAACATTCAGTACTTC.

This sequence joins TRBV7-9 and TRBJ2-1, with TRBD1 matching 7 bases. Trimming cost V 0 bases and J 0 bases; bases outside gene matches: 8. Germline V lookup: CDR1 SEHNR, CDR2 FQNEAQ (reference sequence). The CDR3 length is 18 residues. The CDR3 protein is CASSLARGSGGSYNEQFF. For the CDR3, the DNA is TGTGCCAGCAGCTTAGCAAGGGGATCAGGGGGCTCCTACAATGAGCAGTTCTTC.

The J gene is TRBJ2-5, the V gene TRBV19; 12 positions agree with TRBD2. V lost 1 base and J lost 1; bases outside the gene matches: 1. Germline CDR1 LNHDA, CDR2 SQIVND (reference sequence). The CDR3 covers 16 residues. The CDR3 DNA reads TGTGCCAGTAGTATAGGGACTAGCGGGATCCAAGAGACCCAGTACTTC. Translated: CASSIGTSGIQETQYF.